This TCR beta chain was recovered during a study of T cells in localized non-small cell lung cancer. The study's findings and limits: Heterogeneity within the tumor remains possible, as just one region underwent sequencing. Uninvolved adjacent lung showed the highest T cell clonality, exceeding tumor.

Method: immunoSEQ multiplex PCR; TCRdb's copy keeps in-frame clones and lacks some. Of roughly 20,000 clones in the sample, approximately 90% are singletons; the top ten hold under 7.5%. V shed 4 bases, J shed 4 bases, and the junction held 5 bases outside the gene matches. Germline CDR1 SGHNT, CDR2 YYREEE (reference sequence). CDR3 size: 14 residues. Notes on this clone: The antigen is undetermined.

This clonotype was obtained from a male donor at least 60 years old with stage I squamous cell lung carcinoma. This rearrangement joins TRBV5-4 to TRBJ1-5, with 7 bases aligning to TRBD1. The specimen comprised peripheral blood, sampled before any cancer treatment. CDR3 DNA sequence: TGTGCCAGCAGCACTGGGACAGTGAATCAGCCCCAGCATTTT. Its translation: CASSTGTVNQPQHF.